The 29 T cell receptor beta chains below all came from one sample that was sequenced in a study of T cell responses to AZD1222 COVID-19 vaccine. Profiling relied on immunoSEQ multiplex PCR, and the TCRdb table lists in-frame clones only, not all of them. This sample has nearly 110,000 clones, with 87% found just once. The sequencing here drew on peripheral blood, taken on day 0 of AZD1222 vaccination. These receptor sequences come from an adult in good health.

There are a few counts of this clone. This chain joins TRBV7-9 and TRBJ2-7, with 8 bases aligning to TRBD2. Looked up from germline, CDR1 is SEHNR and CDR2 is FQNEAQ (reference sequence). The CDR3 runs 15 residues. Losses at the gene ends were 8 bases for V and 5 bases for J; bases not matched to a gene: 14. The CDR3 bases are TGTGCCAGCCTCCGACCCGGGGGGGCCATCCACGAGCAGTACTTC. Its translation: CASLRPGGAIHEQYF. Full variable domain (missing parts from reference TRBV7-9 and TRBJ2-7): DTGVSQNPRHKITKRGQNVTFRCDPISEHNRLYWYRQTLGQGPEFLTYFQNEAQLEKSRLLSDRFSAERPKGSFSTLEIQRTEQGDSAMYLCASLRPGGAIHEQYFGPGTRLTVT.

The table lists this clone with a count of one. V usage is TRBV27 and J usage is TRBJ1-1, with 7 positions matching TRBD1. The germline V gene has CDR1 MNHEY and CDR2 SMNVEV (reference sequence). The CDR3 totals 15 residues. V lost 0 bases, J lost 4 bases, and 5 bases stayed unmatched. Here the CDR3 reads CASSLSLSGGTEAFF. CDR3 bases: TGTGCCAGCAGTTTATCTCTTTCAGGGGGCACTGAAGCTTTCTTT.

The rearrangement uses TRBV4-3 and TRBJ2-7, with D perhaps matching TRBD1 (6 bases). V was trimmed by 0 bases and J by 2 bases, leaving 11 bases between them. The germline V gene has CDR1 LGHNA and CDR2 YSLEER. The CDR3 consists of 15 residues. CDR3 DNA: TGCGCCAGCAGCCAAGAACAGGGATCCCCCTACGAGCAGTACTTC. It is translated as CASSQEQGSPYEQYF.

The chain joins TRBV12-3 or TRBV12-4 to TRBJ2-2, with D tentatively TRBD1 (6 bases). Trimming shortened V by 6 bases and J by 5 bases, and 10 bases separated the two germline ends. This CDR3 region has 13 residues. The chain's CDR3 is CASRGQVTGELFF. The DNA of the CDR3 is TGTGCCAGCAGGGGACAAGTAACCGGGGAGCTGTTTTTT.

On this clone: At the DNA level, this CDR3 is encoded by other sequences in the same sample as well. The J gene is TRBJ1-5, the V gene TRBV19; D unclear. CDR3 length: 13 residues. Trimming took 2 bases from V and 5 from J, leaving 7 bases between them. CDR1 and CDR2 from the germline V gene are LNHDA and SQIVND (reference sequence). The CDR3 bases are TGTGCCAGTAGTATAACGGGAGATCAGCCCCAGCATTTT. This sequence encodes CASSITGDQPQHF.

This clone showed up just once. This sequence joins TRBV10-3 and TRBJ2-5, with 12 positions matching TRBD2. This CDR3 has 16 residues. J gave up 4 bases and V 3 bases, and 6 bases lay outside the gene matches. The germline gives CDR1 ENHRY, CDR2 SYGVKD. The CDR3 is CAISDPSGGAGETQYF. The CDR3, as DNA: TGTGCCATCAGTGATCCTAGCGGGGGGGCCGGAGAGACCCAGTACTTC.

The gene calls are TRBV7-2 and TRBJ1-1; 8 bases align to TRBD1. V lost 1 base, J lost 2 bases, and 9 bases stayed unmatched. This CDR3 has 17 amino acids. Germline V gene lookup returns CDR1 SGHTA and CDR2 FQGNSA. Written as DNA, the CDR3 is TGTGCCAGCAGCTTAGTAGGGGCGGGACAGGCAAACACTGAAGCTTTCTTT. Protein: CASSLVGAGQANTEAFF.

V is TRBV27 and J is TRBJ1-2, with D uncertain. The germline CDR1 and CDR2 sequences are MNHEY and SMNVEV (reference sequence). The CDR3 totals 11 residues. V gave up 6 bases and J gave up 8 bases, with 10 bases separating them. CDR3 coding DNA: TGTGCCAGCAGCCCCGGGTACGGCTACACCTTC. The encoded protein is CASSPGYGYTF.

The chain carries TRBV27 and TRBJ1-2; 7 bases are a match to TRBD1. Germline-derived CDR1 and CDR2 are MNHEY and SMNVEV (reference sequence). Germline trimming cut 6 bases from V and 5 bases from J; bases unmatched to any gene: 9. This CDR3 has 14 residues. CDR3 nucleotides: TGTGCCAGCAGGAGAACCGGGACAGAGTATGGCTACACCTTC. Residues: CASRRTGTEYGYTF.

The genes are TRBV19 and TRBJ2-1; 13 nucleotides agree with TRBD2. Losses at the gene ends were 7 bases for V and 0 bases for J; bases not matched to a gene: 15. Germline V gene data show CDR1 as LNHDA and CDR2 as SQIVND (reference sequence). The CDR3 runs to 20 residues. The CDR3 is CASTPAPPGLAGSSYNEQFF. The CDR3 DNA sequence: TGTGCCAGTACCCCCGCCCCGCCGGGACTAGCGGGAAGCTCCTACAATGAGCAGTTCTTC.

The V call is TRBV10-3, the J call TRBJ2-2; no definite D call. V was shortened by 4 bases and J by 1 base, with 13 bases between the two germline ends. Germline lookup yields CDR1 ENHRY and CDR2 SYGVKD. The length of the CDR3 is 16 residues. The CDR3 DNA reads TGTGCCATCAGTGGTACCGGCAGTCTGAACACCGGGGAGCTGTTTTTT. Translation gives CAISGTGSLNTGELFF.

This chain's CDR3 is CASSGAQVAGGRLYEQYF. In DNA form, the CDR3 reads TGTGCCAGCAGTGGGGCACAGGTAGCGGGAGGACGTCTCTACGAGCAGTACTTC. V usage is TRBV27 and J usage is TRBJ2-7; 10 nucleotides agree with TRBD2. The CDR3 is made up of 18 amino acids. J lost 3 bases, V lost 5 bases, and 16 bases had no gene match. From germline, CDR1 is MNHEY and CDR2 SMNVEV (reference sequence).

V usage is TRBV27 and J usage is TRBJ2-7; 8 nucleotides agree with TRBD2. The trim removed 6 bases at V and 6 bases at J, leaving 4 bases unmatched. The CDR3 totals 12 residues. Germline assignment: CDR1 MNHEY and CDR2 SMNVEV (reference sequence). CDR3 DNA sequence: TGTGCCAGCAGAGTAGCGGGAAGCGAGCAGTACTTC. Translation gives CASRVAGSEQYF.

The genes are TRBV27 and TRBJ2-1; D is perhaps TRBD1 (5 bases). CDR3 size: 16 residues. In germline, CDR1 is MNHEY, CDR2 SMNVEV (reference sequence). Trimming removed 4 bases from V and 3 bases from J, with 16 bases in between. The CDR3 spells CASSSSTRGIYNEQFF. CDR3 DNA sequence: TGTGCCAGCAGTTCCTCTACAAGGGGCATCTACAATGAGCAGTTCTTC.

The rearrangement uses TRBV5-1 and TRBJ1-1; TRBD1 matches at 7 bases. Losses at the gene ends were 3 bases for V and 6 bases for J; bases not matched to a gene: 2. This CDR3 contains 12 residues. Germline lookup yields CDR1 SGHRS and CDR2 YFSETQ. In nucleotides, the CDR3 is TGCGCCAGCAGCTATACAGGGGCTGAAGCTTTCTTT. Translated: CASSYTGAEAFF.

The rearrangement uses TRBV4-1 and TRBJ1-3; no reliable D call. Trimming stripped 3 bases from V and 4 bases from J, with 10 bases between. Per germline, CDR1 MGHRA and CDR2 YSYEKL. The CDR3 is made up of 14 amino acids. The CDR3 protein is CASSHPPRGNTIYF. CDR3 coding DNA: TGCGCCAGCAGCCATCCCCCCCGCGGAAACACCATATATTTT.

The chain employs TRBV5-1 and TRBJ1-2; TRBD1 agrees at 8 bases. Per germline, CDR1 SGHRS and CDR2 YFSETQ. The J segment lost 5 bases and the V segment lost 0 bases, leaving 9 bases of the junction unmatched. This CDR3 region has 16 residues. The CDR3 loop is CASSLESGGAGYGYTF. DNA of the CDR3: TGCGCCAGCAGCTTGGAATCAGGGGGCGCGGGATATGGCTACACCTTC.

This chain links TRBV4-2 with TRBJ1-3; tentative D call: TRBD1 (5 bases). The length of the CDR3 is 17 residues. V lost 0 bases to trimming and J lost 0 bases, with 12 bases between them. Germline CDR1 and CDR2: LGHNA and YNFKEQ. The chain's CDR3 is CASSQEMDMSSGNTIYF. Written as DNA, the CDR3 is TGTGCCAGCAGCCAAGAGATGGACATGAGCTCTGGAAACACCATATATTTT.

The gene calls are TRBV6-2 or TRBV6-3 and TRBJ1-5, with D unresolved. V was cut by 0 bases and J by 6 bases, with 12 bases left in between. Germline V gene lookup returns CDR1 MNHEY and CDR2 SVGEGT. The CDR3 contains 15 residues. CDR3 nucleotides: TGTGCCAGCAGTTACTCGGTTTTTACTTCTCAGCCCCAGCATTTT. Translated, it gives CASSYSVFTSQPQHF.

In nucleotides, the CDR3 is TGTGCCAGCAGCCTCGGACTAGCGGGGGCCTTCGGAGTGTACGAGCAGTACTTC. Its translation is CASSLGLAGAFGVYEQYF. The V call is TRBV2, the J call TRBJ2-7; TRBD2 agrees at 13 bases. The CDR3 totals 18 residues. The germline CDR1 and CDR2 sequences are SNHLY and FYNNEI. V was pared by 6 bases and J by 4 bases, with 15 bases of the junction left unmatched.

CDR3 sequence (DNA): TGTGCCAGCAGTTTATCTCACACAGATACGCAGTATTTT. The encoded protein is CASSLSHTDTQYF. This chain connects TRBV12-3 or TRBV12-4 to TRBJ2-3, with D hard to call. Trimming stripped 2 bases from V and 2 bases from J, with 5 bases between. The CDR3 has 13 amino acids.

The CDR3 loop is CASHSVGGQRRYF. As DNA, the CDR3 is TGTGCCAGCCACAGTGTAGGGGGACAGCGAAGGTACTTC. The chain employs TRBV6-4 and TRBJ2-7, with 7 bases identical to TRBD1. The CDR3 contains 13 residues. V lost 8 bases and J lost 12; bases outside the gene matches: 16. Germline-derived CDR1 and CDR2 are MRHNA and SNTAGT.

V usage is TRBV18 and J usage is TRBJ1-1, with D unclear. V lost 0 bases to trimming and J lost 11 bases, with 16 bases between them. Germline values: CDR1 KGHSH, CDR2 LQKENI. The CDR3 extends over 14 amino acids. The CDR3 sequence: CASSPPGSAFGAFF. CDR3 sequence (DNA): TGTGCCAGCTCACCACCAGGGTCCGCATTTGGGGCTTTCTTT.

This chain links TRBV23-1 with TRBJ1-6, with D perhaps matching TRBD1 (6 bases). TRBV23-1 is filed as an ORF, its function uncertain. This CDR3 is 17 amino acids long. The V and J ends lost 2 bases and 2 bases respectively, with 13 bases between them. CDR3: CASSQDRDKTYNSPLHF. CDR3 bases: TGCGCCAGCAGTCAAGACCGGGACAAGACCTATAATTCACCCCTCCACTTT.

The CDR3 sequence: CASSLEGGHYGYTF. In nucleotides, the CDR3 is TGCGCCAGCAGCTTGGAGGGAGGGCACTATGGCTACACCTTC. The rearrangement joins TRBV5-1 to TRBJ1-2, with D unclear. Germline V CDR1 and CDR2: SGHRS, YFSETQ. The CDR3 runs 14 residues. V dropped 0 bases and J dropped 3 bases, with 9 bases sitting between them.

This clone was found a few times. This chain connects TRBV29-1 to TRBJ1-3; D perhaps matches TRBD1 (5 bases). The V and J ends lost 0 bases and 2 bases respectively, with 11 bases between them. CDR3 size: 15 residues. CDR1 is SQVTM, CDR2 ANQGSEA, per germline. Written as DNA, the CDR3 is TGCAGCGTTGAAGAAGTGGGGCAGCCTGGAAACACCATATATTTT. It codes for CSVEEVGQPGNTIYF.

The chain combines TRBV30 with TRBJ2-4, with D possibly being TRBD1 or TRBD2 (5 bases each). Germline loops: CDR1 GTSNPN, CDR2 SVGIG (reference sequence). This CDR3 comprises 13 residues. V was clipped by 2 bases and J by 8 bases, with 13 bases between them. The CDR3 loop reads CAWSKRRGDIQYF. The CDR3 DNA is TGTGCCTGGAGTAAACGAAGAGGGGACATTCAGTACTTC.

The chain has TRBV4-1 and TRBJ1-1; D is unresolved. This CDR3 region has 14 residues. Per the germline V gene, CDR1 is MGHRA and CDR2 is YSYEKL. V dropped 0 bases and J dropped 4 bases, with 9 bases sitting between them. CDR3 sequence (DNA): TGCGCCAGCAGCCAAGATACGGCAAGCACTGAAGCTTTCTTT. Translation: CASSQDTASTEAFF.

This chain joins TRBV7-9 and TRBJ1-1; TRBD1 is a possible D gene (5 bases). V lost 3 bases and J 6 bases, leaving 8 bases between the germline ends. The CDR3 consists of 12 residues. Per germline, CDR1 SEHNR and CDR2 FQNEAQ (reference sequence). For the CDR3, the DNA is TGTGCCAGCAGCTTCGGGGGGTCTGAAGCTTTCTTT. The encoded protein is CASSFGGSEAFF.